This T cell receptor (beta chain) was documented in a study of blood T cells in healthy people across ages. Broader study findings: Diversity figures based on one million T cells were deemed too low.

Points on this clonotype: Its antigen remains unknown.

V lost 4 bases, J lost 3 bases, and 7 bases stayed unmatched. Germline CDR1 and CDR2: SGHTA and FQGTGA. The CDR3 loop spans 15 amino acids. Those donating, healthy Caucasian individuals from Russia, were aged 6 to 90. With a J-beta primer mix and a sample-barcoded 5' primer, a second PCR ran about 7 to 12 cycles. TCRdb re-called the 5' RACE reads through MiXCR, storing one row per CDR3 protein. Of some 900,000 distinct CDR3 sequences listed, 48% are singletons. This receptor was identified in a man aged 30-40 years in good health. Material: blood. This chain connects TRBV7-3 to TRBJ1-2; 8 bases align to TRBD1. The CDR3 region has the DNA TGTGCCAGCAGCTCCGAAGCAGGGGGCGACTATGGCTACACCTTC. Its protein is CASSSEAGGDYGYTF. The full variable domain, completed using reference TRBV7-3 and TRBJ1-2, is GAGVSQTPSNKVTEKGKYVELRCDPISGHTALYWYRQSLGQGPEFLIYFQGTGAADDSGLPNDRFFAVRPEGSVSTLKIQRTERGDSAVYLCASSSEAGGDYGYTFGSGTRLTVV.